These 15 T cell receptor beta chains share one sample of origin, sequenced in a study of response to subunit inactivated influenza vaccine. TCRdb analysed the RT-PCR reads with MiXCR anew, one entry per CDR3 protein. The data hold 650,000 to 800,000 distinct CDR3 sequences, with about a fifth observed a single time. The sequences come from PBMCs from blood, collected 5 to 6 days after vaccination. These TCRs come from a man between 50 and 59 years old who received an inactivated influenza vaccine.

This clonotype was counted ten times or more. V is TRBV9 and J is TRBJ2-1; 8 positions match TRBD2. J gave up 5 bases and V 0 bases, and 4 bases lay outside the gene matches. This CDR3 has 15 amino acids. The germline gives CDR1 SGDLS, CDR2 YYNGEE. CDR3 nucleotide sequence: TGTGCCAGCAGCGTAGATGTCGGGAGGGACAATGAGCAGTTCTTC. As protein: CASSVDVGRDNEQFF. The full variable domain, completed using reference TRBV9 and TRBJ2-1, is DSGVTQTPKHLITATGQRVTLRCSPRSGDLSVYWYQQSLDQGLQFLIQYYNGEERAKGNILERFSAQQFPDLHSELNLSSLELGDSALYFCASSVDVGRDNEQFFGPGTRLTVL.

The gene calls are TRBV7-9 and TRBJ1-2, with 9 bases that match TRBD1. CDR3 size: 16 residues. V shed 2 bases, J shed 4 bases, and the junction held 8 bases outside the gene matches. Germline CDR1 SEHNR, CDR2 FQNEAQ (reference sequence). CDR3 loop: CASSLTGTGRPYGYTF. DNA of the CDR3: TGTGCCAGCAGCTTAACCGGGACAGGGAGGCCCTATGGCTACACCTTC. The whole variable domain, remainder taken from reference TRBV7-9 and TRBJ1-2, is DTGVSQNPRHKITKRGQNVTFRCDPISEHNRLYWYRQTLGQGPEFLTYFQNEAQLEKSRLLSDRFSAERPKGSFSTLEIQRTEQGDSAMYLCASSLTGTGRPYGYTFGSGTRLTVV.

As for this clonotype: Its ends do not fully match the called genes, so a read error is possible. The rearrangement joins TRBV5-6 to TRBJ2-4; 9 bases are shared with TRBD2. The CDR3 has 16 amino acids. Looked up from germline, CDR1 is SGHDT and CDR2 is YYEEEE. CDR3 sequence: CASSLGGGRATNIQYF. The CDR3 DNA reads TGTGCCAGCAGCTTGGGGGGCGGGAGGGCCACAAACATTCAGTACTTC.

Only a few counts were recorded for this clonotype. V usage is TRBV6-1 and J usage is TRBJ2-2; 9 nucleotides align to TRBD2. The CDR3 totals 13 residues. CDR1 MNHNS and CDR2 SASEGT come from the germline V gene. Unmatched junction bases numbered 2, after V lost 7 bases and J lost 5 bases. DNA of the CDR3: TGTGCCAGCAAGCGGGAGGTTACCGGGGAGCTGTTTTTT. Encoded protein: CASKREVTGELFF.

This clonotype was counted between two and nine times. The chain combines TRBV10-3 with TRBJ1-2; no reliable D call. Deletions cut 3 bases from V and 7 bases from J, with 12 bases between. This CDR3 has 13 residues. Germline CDR1 ENHRY, CDR2 SYGVKD. Written as DNA, the CDR3 is TGTGCCATCAGTGAACCCAGAGGAGTTGGCTACACCTTC. It codes for CAISEPRGVGYTF.

The V gene is TRBV28, the J gene TRBJ2-7, with 11 positions matching TRBD2. CDR1 is MDHEN, CDR2 SYDVKM, per germline. This CDR3 comprises 16 residues. Trimming removed 5 bases from V and 5 bases from J; junction bases left unmatched: 11. CDR3 bases: TGTGCCAGCAGTCTCGCCGCTAGCGGGAGGACCAACGAGCAGTACTTC. Amino acid sequence: CASSLAASGRTNEQYF.

J is TRBJ2-6 and V is TRBV6-2 or TRBV6-3; 8 nucleotides agree with TRBD1. With V trimmed by 7 bases and J by 0 bases, 11 bases remained unmatched. The CDR3 length is 18 residues. Germline CDR1 and CDR2: MNHEY and SVGEGT. The CDR3 bases are TGTGCCAGCAAGGCGGCCAGGGGGCCTAGCTCTGGGGCCAACGTCCTGACTTTC. It specifies CASKAARGPSSGANVLTF.

This sequence joins TRBV29-1 and TRBJ2-5, with 14 bases fitting TRBD2. CDR1 is SQVTM, CDR2 ANQGSEA, per germline. The CDR3 contains 15 residues. V lost 3 bases, J lost 2 bases, and 2 bases stayed unmatched. In DNA, the CDR3 is TGCAGCGTTGACGGACTAGCGGGGGGACAAGAGACCCAGTACTTC. Protein sequence: CSVDGLAGGQETQYF.

In this sample, this clonotype turned up a few times. The chain joins TRBV20-1 to TRBJ2-7; 11 positions match TRBD1. Germline CDR1 is DFQATT and CDR2 is SNEGSKA (reference sequence). The CDR3 extends over 13 amino acids. V dropped 7 bases and J dropped 7; count of bases not matched to a gene: 9. In DNA, the CDR3 is TGCAGTGTGGGACAGGGGGTGTCTTGGGAGCAGTACTTC. This translates into CSVGQGVSWEQYF.

The chain links TRBV5-1 to TRBJ2-7; D perhaps matches TRBD1 (6 bases). Between the trimmed V and J ends, which lost 0 bases and 1 base, there was a span of 8 bases. The CDR3 is 14 amino acids. CDR1 is SGHRS and CDR2 is YFSETQ in the germline V gene. The CDR3 here is CASSLDGQSYEQYF. Written as DNA, the CDR3 is TGCGCCAGCAGCTTGGATGGACAGTCCTACGAGCAGTACTTC.

This clonotype was detected a few times. This chain links TRBV2 with TRBJ1-2; D is unresolved. V lost 4 bases and J 4 bases, leaving 10 bases between the germline ends. The CDR3 sequence is 13 residues long. Germline V gives CDR1 SNHLY, CDR2 FYNNEI. The CDR3: CASSVQALYGYTF. DNA of the CDR3: TGTGCCAGCAGTGTACAAGCTCTCTATGGCTACACCTTC.

The sample holds a few counts of this clonotype. This chain joins TRBV20-1 and TRBJ2-5, with TRBD2 matching 12 bases. Trimming took 6 bases from V and 4 from J; bases not matched to a gene: 9. CDR3 length equals 15 residues. Germline V gene data show CDR1 as DFQATT and CDR2 as SNEGSKA (reference sequence). Here the CDR3 DNA reads TGCAGTGCGGGCCTAGCGGGAGGGCCGAGAGAGACCCAGTACTTC. Translation: CSAGLAGGPRETQYF.

The chain is built from TRBV28 and TRBJ1-3; 7 bases are shared with TRBD1. The length of the CDR3 is 16 residues. The germline gives CDR1 MDHEN, CDR2 SYDVKM. The V and J ends lost 2 bases and 1 base, in that order; junction bases with no gene match: 5. CDR3 DNA: TGTGCCAGCAGTTTAGGCGGGACAGCTTCTGGAAACACCATATATTTT. Translation gives CASSLGGTASGNTIYF.

This clonotype was seen ten or more times. This chain uses TRBV20-1 with TRBJ1-2; TRBD1 matches 7 bases. The CDR3 is 14 residues long. Germline CDR1 reads DFQATT; CDR2 reads SNEGSKA (reference sequence). V dropped 6 bases and J dropped 4; count of bases not matched to a gene: 11. DNA for the CDR3: TGCAGTGCAACCCGGACAGGAATTAGCTATGGCTACACCTTC. Its translation is CSATRTGISYGYTF.

The gene calls are TRBV9 and TRBJ2-7; a possible D gene is TRBD1 (6 bases). Germline values: CDR1 SGDLS, CDR2 YYNGEE. The CDR3 covers 17 residues. V was shortened by 0 bases and J by 2 bases, with 18 bases between the two germline ends. The CDR3 DNA follows: TGTGCCAGCAGCGTAGGGGTAGTGGGGGACACCCCCTACGAGCAGTACTTC. It specifies CASSVGVVGDTPYEQYF.